The clone carrying this T cell receptor (beta chain) was observed a few times. Its target is unknown. The sample comes from a study of beta chain features in type 1 diabetes. Study as a whole: The number of sorted cells examined across all samples was fewer than 110,000,000.

The CDR3 is made up of 20 amino acids. Trimming removed 6 bases from V and 2 bases from J, with 35 bases in between. Germline V gene lookup returns CDR1 SQVTM and CDR2 ANQGSEA. The whole isolated RNA underwent reverse transcription, so sequencing captured expressed TCRB transcripts. Sequenced by immunoSEQ multiplex PCR; TCRdb stores in-frame clones only, minus some. The data hold a few hundred thousand clones, with approximately 15% observed a single time. Findings and caveats of the study: TCRB CDR3s from Type 1 diabetes patients were moderately but significantly shorter in all four CD4+ subsets. There was a possibility that cDNA sequencing over-represented cells with high TCR expression. The analysis here could not establish whether HLA type shapes TCRB rearrangement.

The TCR originated in a woman in her late teens or twenties with type 1 diabetes. The genes are TRBV29-1 and TRBJ2-7; D perhaps matches TRBD1 (5 bases). The sample was naive CD4+ T cells from blood. The CDR3 nucleotides are TGCAGCGTAATCAGGTTCAGGGAACCCTTCGAAAGGGTCACAACCTACGAGCAGTACGTC. It codes for CSVIRFREPFERVTTYEQYV.